This T cell receptor beta chain came from a study of CD8 T cells in ankylosing spondylitis. This clonotype was counted a few times. The antigen remains unidentified. The study's findings and limits: Within peripheral blood, clones linked to disease were CD8+ and relatively rare. Fewer than ten highly homologous variants made up a TCR beta motif that seemed to typify ankylosing spondylitis blood. Earlier studies detected some motif variants in reactive arthritis synovial fluid and blood. The study looked at matched synovial fluid samples from ankylosing spondylitis patients. Disease-linked clones were reported to be significantly enriched there.

Making the TCR beta libraries involved quantitative 5'-RACE with molecular barcodes. TCRdb analysed the 5' RACE reads with MiXCR anew, one entry per CDR3 protein. This sample yields fewer than 250,000 distinct CDR3 sequences, of which approximately 20% are seen a single time; about 42% belongs to the top ten. The ends were cut back, 4 bases at V and 3 bases at J, with 3 bases in the middle. There are 11 residues in the CDR3. CDR1 is LNHNV and CDR2 is YYDKDF in the germline V gene (reference sequence). This chain links TRBV15 with TRBJ1-1; D unclear. Sequenced: blood, either unsorted or a sorted T cell fraction (not recorded which). This TCR was sampled from a male donor with ankylosing spondylitis. In DNA, the CDR3 is TGTGCCACCAGCAATTACACTGAAGCTTTCTTT. It translates to CATSNYTEAFF.